Below, one T cell receptor (beta chain) is given with its context. These data originate in a study of shared clonotypes between healthy human individuals. V was clipped by 6 bases and J by 3 bases; unmatched bases: 10. The CDR3 length is 15 residues. CDR1 MDHEN and CDR2 SYDVKM come from the germline V gene. Assay: immunoSEQ multiplex PCR; the TCRdb copy retains only in-frame clones and omits some. This table has around 720,000 clones, less than 80% appearing once. The genes are TRBV28 and TRBJ2-7, with TRBD2 matching over 8 bases. The TCR originated in a woman aged 25 to 39 in good health. Sequenced sample: memory CD4+ T cells sorted from blood. Sample subset: CD45RA-negative fraction. The CDR3: CASRLPGGPSYEQYF. For the CDR3, the DNA is TGTGCCAGCAGGTTACCGGGAGGGCCCAGCTACGAGCAGTACTTC.